The 30 T cell receptor beta chains below come from one sample, sequenced in a study of blood T cells in healthy people across ages. Primed by a sample-barcoded 5' primer and a J-beta primer mix, a second PCR proceeded for about 6 to 11 cycles. A single record per CDR3 protein comes from TCRdb applying MiXCR to the 5' RACE reads. The sample has 580,000 or so distinct CDR3 sequences, roughly 43% seen once. The sequenced sample was blood. All receptors come from a man older than 75 in good health.

The rearrangement uses TRBV6-5 and TRBJ2-7, with TRBD2 identical over 8 bases. CDR3 size: 16 residues. Germline assignment: CDR1 MNHEY and CDR2 SVGAGI. The ends lost 2 bases at V and 7 bases at J; junction bases unmatched: 13. CDR3 sequence: CASSYDSGTNTGEQYF. CDR3 bases: TGTGCCAGCAGTTACGATAGCGGGACAAACACCGGGGAGCAGTACTTC.

Only a few counts were recorded for this clonotype. J is TRBJ2-4 and V is TRBV20-1, with 7 bases lining up with TRBD2. The tail of the sequence fits TRBJ2-5 better, so the J call may be wrong. Looked up from germline, CDR1 is DFQATT and CDR2 is SNEGSKA (reference sequence). The CDR3 runs 14 residues. The CDR3 reads CSAIWTSGGETQYF. The CDR3 DNA is TGCAGTGCTATCTGGACTAGTGGGGGAGAGACCCAGTACTTC.

This clonotype was seen only a few times. This could be a read error, since a much larger clone is one nucleotide away. V usage is TRBV6-5 and J usage is TRBJ2-3; possibly TRBD1 or TRBD2 for D (5 bases each). CDR1 and CDR2 (germline): MNHEY, SVGAGI. The germline V and J ends were trimmed by 2 bases and 5 bases, with 11 bases remaining between them. This CDR3 contains 14 residues. This CDR3 is CASSYAGALDTQYF. CDR3 sequence (DNA): TGTGCCAGCAGTTACGCCGGGGCCCTAGATACGCAGTATTTT.

The CDR3 DNA is TGTGCCAGCAGTTTAAGGTCCGGCGGTCCCTACGAGCAGTACTTC. Translated: CASSLRSGGPYEQYF. This chain links TRBV12-3 or TRBV12-4 with TRBJ2-7; no clear D. Trimming left V 2 bases short and J 2 bases short, with 13 bases between. The CDR3 is 15 amino acids.

The V call is TRBV20-1, the J call TRBJ2-1, with TRBD2 matching 9 bases. CDR1 is DFQATT, CDR2 SNEGSKA, per germline (reference sequence). V shed 3 bases and J 2 bases; nucleotides not matched to a gene: 5. CDR3 length: 15 residues. Written as DNA, the CDR3 is TGCAGTGCTAGCGGTGGCGGGGGGGCCTACAATGAGCAGTTCTTC. Amino acids: CSASGGGGAYNEQFF.

This rearrangement joins TRBV9 to TRBJ2-2; 8 bases map to TRBD2. This CDR3 has 16 residues. Unmatched junction bases numbered 7, after V lost 1 base and J lost 5 bases. Germline-derived CDR1 and CDR2 are SGDLS and YYNGEE. The CDR3 loop reads CASSVYTGGPTGELFF. CDR3 nucleotide sequence: TGTGCCAGCAGCGTATATACGGGGGGGCCAACCGGGGAGCTGTTTTTT. Full variable domain (rest looked up from reference TRBV9 and TRBJ2-2): DSGVTQTPKHLITATGQRVTLRCSPRSGDLSVYWYQQSLDQGLQFLIQYYNGEERAKGNILERFSAQQFPDLHSELNLSSLELGDSALYFCASSVYTGGPTGELFFGEGSRLTVL.

Only a few counts were recorded for this clonotype. CDR3 loop: CASSQEHGGYGYTF. The CDR3 nucleotides read TGCGCCAGCAGCCAAGAGCACGGGGGCTATGGCTACACCTTC. This chain joins TRBV4-3 and TRBJ1-2; tentatively, D is TRBD1 (5 bases). V lost 0 bases and J lost 4, with 9 bases in between. The germline V gene has CDR1 LGHNA and CDR2 YSLEER. This CDR3 has 14 amino acids.

A remark on this clonotype: Compared with germline, one end of the junction differs, possibly owing to a read error. This chain connects TRBV6-1 to TRBJ2-7; no clear D gene. Germline CDR1 reads MNHNS; CDR2 reads SASEGT. This CDR3 spans 13 amino acids. CDR3 sequence: CASSQAMSYGQYF. DNA of the CDR3: TGTGCCAGCAGCCAAGCGATGTCCTACGGGCAGTACTTC.

The table lists this clonotype with many counts. V gene TRBV9 combines with J gene TRBJ2-5; a weak D match, TRBD2 (5 bases). CDR1 and CDR2 from the germline V gene are SGDLS and YYNGEE. The V and J ends lost 2 bases and 2 bases respectively, with 7 bases between them. The CDR3 is 13 residues long. The CDR3 loop reads CASSVRVQETQYF. The DNA of the CDR3 is TGTGCCAGCAGCGTGAGGGTGCAAGAGACCCAGTACTTC.

As for this clonotype: This sequence may be a read error, since a much larger clone differs from it by one base. V and J are TRBV6-1 and TRBJ1-5; D perhaps matches TRBD1 (6 bases). Per germline, CDR1 MNHNS and CDR2 SASEGT. This CDR3 spans 17 amino acids. V was trimmed by 5 bases and J by 0 bases, leaving 17 bases between them. CDR3 coding DNA: TGTGCCAGCAGTACACGGGCAGGGGCCGATAGCAATCAGCCCCAGCATTTT. This encodes CASSTRAGADSNQPQHF.

This sequence joins TRBV7-3 and TRBJ2-7, with D uncertain. V was trimmed by 6 bases and J by 1 base, leaving 10 bases between them. Germline CDR1 and CDR2: SGHTA and FQGTGA. This CDR3 contains 13 residues. The chain's CDR3 is CASRYWGSYEQYF. As DNA, the CDR3 is TGTGCCAGCAGGTACTGGGGATCCTACGAGCAGTACTTC. Supplemented by reference TRBV7-3 and TRBJ2-7, the full variable domain reads GAGVSQTPSNKVTEKGKYVELRCDPISGHTALYWYRQSLGQGPEFLIYFQGTGAADDSGLPNDRFFAVRPEGSVSTLKIQRTERGDSAVYLCASRYWGSYEQYFGPGTRLTVT.

This clonotype has more than one count but fewer than ten. The chain employs TRBV10-3 and TRBJ2-4, with TRBD2 matching 14 bases. The tail of the sequence fits TRBJ2-7 better, so the J call may be wrong. This CDR3 contains 16 residues. Germline-derived CDR1 and CDR2 are ENHRY and SYGVKD. The CDR3, as DNA: TGTGCCATCAGTGAGCCCGGACTAGCGGGAGGTTTCGAGCAGTACTTC. Translation: CAISEPGLAGGFEQYF.

The chain recombines TRBV7-9 with TRBJ1-1; D remains ambiguous. This CDR3 region has 14 residues. Per germline, CDR1 SEHNR and CDR2 FQNEAQ (reference sequence). V was clipped by 4 bases and J by 0 bases, with 9 bases between them. This CDR3 reads CASSSTDLNTEAFF. In DNA form, the CDR3 reads TGTGCCAGCAGCTCGACGGATCTGAACACTGAAGCTTTCTTT.

CDR3 in DNA: TGTGCCAGCAGCACGGGGACAGGGGGAATGAGAGCTAATGAAAAACTGTTTTTT. This encodes CASSTGTGGMRANEKLFF. The chain links TRBV7-9 to TRBJ1-4, with 11 nucleotides matching TRBD1. The CDR3 extends over 18 amino acids. Germline assignment: CDR1 SEHNR and CDR2 FQNEAQ (reference sequence). V lost 5 bases, J lost 3 bases, and 11 bases stayed unmatched.

The chain has TRBV7-2 and TRBJ2-1; 12 bases fit TRBD1. The V gene end was trimmed by 1 base and the J gene end by 9 bases; junction bases not matched to a gene: 10. The CDR3 totals 17 residues. Germline CDR1 and CDR2: SGHTA and FQGNSA. CDR3: CTSSLGGGDRGLREQFF. The CDR3 region has the DNA TGTACCAGCAGCTTAGGGGGCGGGGACAGGGGGCTTCGTGAGCAGTTCTTC.

J is TRBJ1-4 and V is TRBV6-6, with D maybe TRBD1 (6 bases). With 5 bases removed from V and 0 bases from J, the gap between germline ends came to 13 bases. This CDR3 comprises 16 residues. The germline gives CDR1 MNHNY, CDR2 SVGAGI (reference sequence). The chain's CDR3 is CASSPPGVSTNEKLFF. Here the CDR3 DNA reads TGTGCCAGCAGTCCACCAGGGGTTTCAACTAATGAAAAACTGTTTTTT.

V gene TRBV6-2 or TRBV6-3 combines with J gene TRBJ2-5, with 11 bases identical to TRBD1. The J call may be incorrect, as the DNA end agrees better with TRBJ2-7. The length of the CDR3 is 15 residues. From germline, CDR1 is MNHEY and CDR2 SVGEGT. The DNA of the CDR3 is TGTGCCAGCAGGCGAACGGGACAGGGGGGGTACGAGCAGTACTTC. This translates into CASRRTGQGGYEQYF.

Regarding this clonotype: This may be a read error, as it is one base from a much larger clone. This chain connects TRBV6-5 to TRBJ1-5; D is ambiguous. The CDR3 is 13 amino acids. Germline V lookup: CDR1 MNHEY, CDR2 SVGAGI. The CDR3 DNA reads TGTACCAGCAGTCGAAGCCCCAATCAGCCCCAGCATTTT. It translates to CTSSRSPNQPQHF.

This chain joins TRBV12-3 or TRBV12-4 and TRBJ2-7; TRBD1 matches 11 bases. This CDR3 is 15 amino acids long. The V segment lost 5 bases and the J segment 4 bases; nucleotides outside the gene matches: 7. As DNA, the CDR3 is TGTGCCAGCAGTCCGGACCGGGACAGGGGGTACGAGCAGTACTTC. Translation gives CASSPDRDRGYEQYF.

The CDR3 protein is CASSGGLGRGYYEQYF. The CDR3 DNA reads as TGTGCCAGCAGCGGGGGACTCGGACGGGGATACTACGAGCAGTACTTC. V gene TRBV7-2 combines with J gene TRBJ2-4; maybe TRBD2 (6 bases). The better agreement between TRBJ2-7 and the DNA end casts doubt on the J call. Germline-derived CDR1 and CDR2 are SGHTA and FQGNSA. This CDR3 region has 16 residues.

The V call is TRBV6-6, the J call TRBJ2-1; D perhaps matches TRBD2 (5 bases). In germline, CDR1 is MNHNY, CDR2 SVGAGI (reference sequence). Between the trimmed V and J ends, which lost 5 bases and 8 bases, there was a span of 16 bases. The CDR3 is 14 amino acids. The CDR3 DNA reads TGTGCCAGCAGTGTCCACAAAGAGGGTTATGAGCAGTTCTTC. Its translation: CASSVHKEGYEQFF.

The rearrangement joins TRBV4-3 to TRBJ2-1, with D possibly being TRBD2 (6 bases). Looked up from germline, CDR1 is LGHNA and CDR2 is YSLEER. V lost 1 base and J 5 bases, leaving 12 bases between the germline ends. This CDR3 spans 15 amino acids. CDR3 in amino acids: CASSQGSGANNEQFF. The CDR3 nucleotides read TGCGCCAGCAGCCAAGGTTCGGGAGCCAACAATGAGCAGTTCTTC.

This clonotype was seen only a few times. This rearrangement joins TRBV7-9 to TRBJ1-2; TRBD1 matches 8 bases. Germline-derived CDR1 and CDR2 are SEHNR and FQNEAQ (reference sequence). Losses at the gene ends were 5 bases for V and 4 bases for J; bases not matched to a gene: 6. The CDR3 is made up of 14 amino acids. The CDR3 loop is CASSAGQGSYGYTF. In DNA, the CDR3 is TGTGCCAGCAGCGCTGGACAGGGAAGCTATGGCTACACCTTC.

The chain has TRBV5-1 and TRBJ2-1; TRBD1 matches at 8 bases. The CDR3 contains 13 residues. V gave up 2 bases and J gave up 7 bases; unmatched junction bases: 2. The germline V gene encodes CDR1 SGHRS and CDR2 YFSETQ. DNA of the CDR3: TGCGCCAGCAGCTTCGGACAGGGTAATGAGCAGTTCTTC. Protein: CASSFGQGNEQFF.

This rearrangement joins TRBV28 to TRBJ2-2; the D gene is possibly TRBD2 (6 bases). The CDR3 extends over 17 amino acids. From germline, CDR1 is MDHEN and CDR2 SYDVKM. V lost 6 bases and J lost 0, with 17 bases in between. CDR3 protein: CASRGHLARTNTGELFF. CDR3 nucleotide sequence: TGTGCCAGCAGGGGGCATCTAGCGAGGACGAACACCGGGGAGCTGTTTTTT.

This clonotype was seen ten or more times. The V gene is TRBV6-6, the J gene TRBJ2-1; TRBD1 agrees at 8 bases. In germline, CDR1 is MNHNY, CDR2 SVGAGI (reference sequence). CDR3 length: 14 residues. The V gene end was trimmed by 5 bases and the J gene end by 7 bases; junction bases not matched to a gene: 7. CDR3 DNA sequence: TGTGCCAGCAGTCCAGGGGGCCGTAATAATGAGCAGTTCTTC. Translated, it gives CASSPGGRNNEQFF.

The rearrangement joins TRBV4-3 to TRBJ2-7; 12 nucleotides match TRBD2. The CDR3 contains 15 residues. Losses at the gene ends were 3 bases for V and 5 bases for J; bases not matched to a gene: 5. Per the germline V gene, CDR1 is LGHNA and CDR2 is YSLEER. As DNA, the CDR3 is TGCGCCAGCAGCCAGAGACTAGCGGGAGCTGACGAGCAGTACTTC. It specifies CASSQRLAGADEQYF.

This chain connects TRBV7-8 to TRBJ1-5; 7 nucleotides line up with TRBD1. The length of the CDR3 is 14 residues. The ends lost 1 base at V and 4 bases at J; junction bases unmatched: 1. CDR1 and CDR2 (germline): SGHVS, FQNEAQ. The CDR3, as DNA: TGTGCCAGCAGCTTAGAGACAGGGAATCAGCCCCAGCATTTT. Encoded protein: CASSLETGNQPQHF.

This clonotype was seen a handful of times. V gene TRBV29-1 combines with J gene TRBJ1-2; D is ambiguous. Germline values: CDR1 SQVTM, CDR2 ANQGSEA. CDR3 length: 11 residues. Trimming took 7 bases from V and 6 from J, leaving 12 bases between them. CDR3: CSAGGRDGYTF. The CDR3 nucleotides read TGCAGCGCCGGAGGGCGGGATGGCTACACCTTC. Together with reference TRBV29-1 and TRBJ1-2, the CDR3 gives the full variable domain: SAVISQKPSRDICQRGTSLTIQCQVDSQVTMMFWYRQQPGQSLTLIATANQGSEATYESGFVIDKFPISRPNLTFSTLTVSNMSPEDSSIYLCSAGGRDGYTFGSGTRLTVV.

DNA of the CDR3: TGCAGTGCTAGCCGACTAGCGGGGGGATCCGGGGAGCTGTTTTTT. Amino acids: CSASRLAGGSGELFF. This sequence joins TRBV20-1 and TRBJ2-2; 13 bases map to TRBD2. J gave up 6 bases and V 3 bases, and 4 bases lay outside the gene matches. The CDR3 contains 15 residues. Germline V gene data show CDR1 as DFQATT and CDR2 as SNEGSKA (reference sequence).